The count of the clone carrying this TCR beta chain is one. Generated by immunoSEQ multiplex PCR, the TCRdb table keeps only in-frame clones and is missing some. This sample carries 99,000 or so clones, 83% of them seen once, and the ten largest clones take about 13%. The sample is drawn from a study of control samples from healthy donors and cancer patients. The V and J ends lost 5 bases and 7 bases respectively, with 11 bases between them. This CDR3 spans 12 amino acids. The germline CDR1 and CDR2 sequences are SEHNR and FQNEAQ (reference sequence). The sequenced material came from blood. This chain uses TRBV7-9 with TRBJ1-1; D unclear. The TCR sequence derives from a woman aged 45 to 65 in good health. As DNA, the CDR3 is TGTGCCAGCAGCAACGCCCAATATGAAGCTTTCTTT. Its protein is CASSNAQYEAFF.